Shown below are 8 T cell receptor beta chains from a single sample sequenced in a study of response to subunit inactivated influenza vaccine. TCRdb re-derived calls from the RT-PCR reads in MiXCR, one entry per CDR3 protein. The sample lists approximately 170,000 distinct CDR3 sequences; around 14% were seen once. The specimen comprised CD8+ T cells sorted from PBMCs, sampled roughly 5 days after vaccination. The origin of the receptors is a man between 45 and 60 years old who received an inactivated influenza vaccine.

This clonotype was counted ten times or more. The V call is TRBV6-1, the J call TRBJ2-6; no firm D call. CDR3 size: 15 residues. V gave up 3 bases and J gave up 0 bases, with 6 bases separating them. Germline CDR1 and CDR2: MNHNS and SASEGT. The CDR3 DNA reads TGTGCCAGCAGTGACAGGTTCTCTGGGGCCAACGTCCTGACTTTC. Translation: CASSDRFSGANVLTF.

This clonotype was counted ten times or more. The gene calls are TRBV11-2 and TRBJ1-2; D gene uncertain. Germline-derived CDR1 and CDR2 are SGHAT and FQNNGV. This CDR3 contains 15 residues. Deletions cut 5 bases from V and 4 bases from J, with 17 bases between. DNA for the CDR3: TGTGCCAGCAGCACAGCGGAAGGTCCGAGCTATGGCTACACCTTC. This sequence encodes CASSTAEGPSYGYTF.

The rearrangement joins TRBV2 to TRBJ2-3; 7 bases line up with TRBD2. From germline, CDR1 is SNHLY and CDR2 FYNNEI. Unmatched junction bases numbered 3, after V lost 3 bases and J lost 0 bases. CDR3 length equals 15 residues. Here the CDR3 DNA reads TGTGCCAGCAGTGAGTTTAGCGGGAGCACAGATACGCAGTATTTT. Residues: CASSEFSGSTDTQYF.

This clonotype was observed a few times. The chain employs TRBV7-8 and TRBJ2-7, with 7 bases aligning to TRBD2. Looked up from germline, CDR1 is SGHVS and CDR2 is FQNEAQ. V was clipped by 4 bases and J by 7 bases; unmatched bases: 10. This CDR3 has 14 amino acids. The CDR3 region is CASSSVAGPREQYF. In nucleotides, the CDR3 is TGTGCCAGCAGCTCGGTAGCGGGTCCTAGGGAGCAGTACTTC.

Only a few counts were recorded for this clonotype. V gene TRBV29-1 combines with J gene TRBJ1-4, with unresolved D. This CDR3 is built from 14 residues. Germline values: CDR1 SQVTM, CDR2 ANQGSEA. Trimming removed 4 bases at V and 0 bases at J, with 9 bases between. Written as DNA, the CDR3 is TGCAGCGTTGCTGGGTTTTCAACTAATGAAAAACTGTTTTTT. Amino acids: CSVAGFSTNEKLFF.

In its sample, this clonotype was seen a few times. CDR3 nucleotide sequence: TGTGCCAGCAGCCGGGACACGTTCTACGAGCAGTACTTC. Amino acid sequence: CASSRDTFYEQYF. This chain links TRBV7-8 with TRBJ2-7, with TRBD1 as a possible D gene (6 bases). The germline V gene has CDR1 SGHVS and CDR2 FQNEAQ. V was shortened by 5 bases and J by 3 bases, with 11 bases between the two germline ends. This CDR3 comprises 13 residues.

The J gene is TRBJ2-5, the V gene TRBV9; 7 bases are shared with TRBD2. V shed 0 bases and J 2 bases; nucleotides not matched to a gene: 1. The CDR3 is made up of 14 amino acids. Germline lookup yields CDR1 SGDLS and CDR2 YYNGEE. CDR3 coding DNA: TGTGCCAGCAGCGTAGCTAGCGGACAAGAGACCCAGTACTTC. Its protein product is CASSVASGQETQYF.

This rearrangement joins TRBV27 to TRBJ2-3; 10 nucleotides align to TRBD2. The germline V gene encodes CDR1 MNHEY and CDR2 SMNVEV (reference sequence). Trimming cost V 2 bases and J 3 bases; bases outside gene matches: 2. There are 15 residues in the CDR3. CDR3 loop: CASSLILAGTDTQYF. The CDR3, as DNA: TGTGCCAGCAGTTTAATACTAGCGGGGACAGATACGCAGTATTTT.